The T cell receptor beta chain under discussion was sequenced for a study of Ad26.COV2.S vaccination and SARS-CoV-2 variants (dated by TCRdb to 2020 to 2023). Concerning the study at large: Vaccine-arm donors were drawn from COV1001, a multicentre, randomized, double-blind, placebo-controlled phase I-IIa trial of Ad26.COV2.S in healthy adults. Ad26.COV2.S was administered intramuscularly at 5 x 10^10 or 1 x 10^11 viral particles, either as a single shot or as two shots given 56 days apart. TCRbeta repertoire sequencing served as the tool for gauging how specific and how broad the SARS-CoV-2-reactive T cell receptors were following Ad26.COV2.S vaccination. A total of approximately 30 samples were included in the TCR-sequenced set, comprising 19 Ad26.COV2.S vaccine recipients, 5 placebo recipients and 8 SARS-CoV-2 convalescent individuals. Trial participants were randomized into five groups of five: low-dose or high-dose Ad26.COV2.S given once or twice, or placebo on both occasions. Investigators did not know the trial group allocation while performing experiments and assessing outcomes. The full study reports these points: The study lacked the statistical power to compare responses across vaccine doses or regimens. Vaccine and placebo recipients had similar non-spike TCR breadth, a finding consistent with the vaccine containing only spike. Substantial breadth of spike-specific CD8+ and CD4+ T cell responses was reported after vaccination. Compared with placebo recipients, Ad26.COV2.S recipients showed higher spike-specific TCR breadth (P = 0.0014). The authors noted that total T cell responses may have been underestimated by the TCR breadth and depth analyses.

The immunoSEQ Assay was used to sequence TCRbeta CDR3 regions. After extraction, genomic DNA underwent amplification by bias-controlled multiplex PCR, followed by high-throughput sequencing. As for the authors' bioinformatics: To quantify the absolute abundance of every unique TCRbeta CDR3 region, sequences were collapsed and filtered. Usable DNA was measured by amplifying reference genes present in all nucleated cells, and TCRbeta template counts were normalized to that usable DNA to estimate T cell fraction. Repertoire TCRs were annotated as SARS-CoV-2-specific when V gene, CDR3 amino acid sequence and J gene were exactly matched to a known reactive TCR set. The reference SARS-CoV-2 TCR set was derived from MIRA and filtered for enrichment in COVID-19-positive ImmuneCODE repertoires, a step that removed public or cross-reactive TCRs. Drawing on the MIRA antigens, annotated TCRs were analysed further at the level of specific ORF or position within ORF. Breadth was defined as annotated unique rearrangements over total unique productive rearrangements; depth was the summed frequency of those rearrangements. Two-sided Wilcoxon rank-sum tests were applied when comparing TCR breadth between groups. Drawn from immuneACCESS, this table holds only the in-frame rearrangements with V and J called that TCRdb kept. Clones are partly lost; checked studies trace under half to an unresolved V gene and leave the rest unexplained. The V and J calls and clone size were taken over from that table, and D and trimming were inferred from the DNA. The sample table contains over 300,000 clones; only one count was recorded for about 83% of them. Approximately 7% of the sample is taken by the ten largest.

Comments on this clone: The specificity of this receptor is unknown. No much larger clonotype is one base removed from it; base qualities were not supplied.

The treatment or condition label, read with the paper, signifies: some 20 received Ad26.COV2.S at low or high dose, single or two shots; 5 received placebo; per-sample allocation not given. Repertoires of vaccine and placebo recipients were sequenced from samples collected on day 63 after the first injection. In Cohort 1b, 20 to 25 adults aged 18-55 years were enrolled at a single site in Boston, USA, between 29 July and 7 August 2020. As a vaccine, Ad26.COV2.S was a replication-incompetent adenovirus type 26 vector that expressed a prefusion-stabilized SARS-CoV-2 spike protein derived from the original Wuhan strain. Inclusive of the bounding cysteine and phenylalanine, the CDR3 is 14 residues long. The entry retains the CDR3 DNA only, 42 bases that are in frame from base 1. V is cut by 4 bases and J by 0 bases, and the space between the germline ends is 9 bases. CDR1 SGHTA and CDR2 FQGTGA were looked up in the germline V gene.

The chain links TRBV7-3 with TRBJ1-1; TRBD1 is perhaps the D gene, given 5 matching bases. The source of this sequence is a person aged 18-60 years who received the Ad26.COV2.S COVID-19 vaccine or a placebo. The material was peripheral blood, obtained in a trial of Ad26.COV2.S vaccine versus placebo. In nucleotide form, the sequence is TGTGCCAGCAGCTCCCAGGGTTTGAACACTGAAGCTTTCTTT. The resulting protein is CASSSQGLNTEAFF.